The subject of this entry is one TCR beta chain. The target antigen is unknown. The CDR3 has 14 residues. V shed 3 bases and J shed 8 bases, with 14 bases lying between them. Germline lookup yields CDR1 SGDLS and CDR2 YYNGEE. Using immunoSEQ multiplex PCR, the repertoire was profiled, and TCRdb retains in-frame clones only, with some absent. The sample has some 500,000 clones, 90% to 96% seen once. The healthy adult donors were HIV-negative and reported no recent acute infections or vaccinations. The CD4+ fraction was divided into a CD45RA+ naive subset and a CD45RA-negative memory subset. The record originates from a study of shared clonotypes between healthy human individuals. Study findings and constraints: As a rule, naive subsets had a larger estimated richness than memory subsets.

The receptor was isolated from a woman in her twenties or thirties in good health. The sample taken for sequencing was naive CD4+ T cells sorted from blood. Subset indicated: CD45RA+ positively selected. The V call is TRBV9, the J call TRBJ1-4, with D unclear. In DNA form, the CDR3 reads TGTGCCAGCAGCGCAACCCAAGTAGGCGAAAAACTGTTTTTT. Translating gives CASSATQVGEKLFF.